A single sample is the source of the 4 T cell receptor beta chains below, sequenced in a study of human T cells and chemical hapten exposure. TCRdb re-called the RACE reads with MiXCR, one entry per CDR3 protein. Of about 70,000 distinct CDR3 sequences listed, about 5.7% were seen once; the top ten hold roughly 3%. The time point is: healthy volunteer bleed at 6 weeks. The study extracted total RNA from unfractionated whole blood. The material sequenced was whole blood. The origin of the receptors is a female donor in good health. Some clones in this sample may be carry-over from other donors' samples.

This clonotype was seen only a few times. The gene calls are TRBV7-8 and TRBJ2-3; D is unresolved. V was cut by 1 base and J by 0 bases, with 14 bases left in between. The CDR3 is made up of 17 amino acids. Germline values: CDR1 SGHVS, CDR2 FQNEAQ. CDR3: CASSLEADGISTDTQYF. As DNA, the CDR3 is TGTGCCAGCAGCTTAGAGGCTGACGGAATTAGCACAGATACGCAGTATTTT.

This clonotype occurred many times. The CDR3 nucleotides are TGTGCCAGCAGGATGGAGGGTAATGGGCCCCAGCATTTT. The encoded protein is CASRMEGNGPQHF. The rearrangement links TRBV28 to TRBJ1-5; D remains unclear. The CDR3 has 13 amino acids. V lost 6 bases and J 9 bases, leaving 15 bases between the germline ends. The germline V gene has CDR1 MDHEN and CDR2 SYDVKM. The full variable domain, in which reference TRBV28 and TRBJ1-5 provide the parts outside the CDR3, is DVKVTQSSRYLVKRTGEKVFLECVQDMDHENMFWYRQDPGLGLRLIYFSYDVKMKEKGDIPEGYSVSREKKERFSLILESASTNQTSMYLCASRMEGNGPQHFGDGTRLSIL.

This clonotype was found once. The CDR3 carries no conserved terminal phenylalanine or tryptophan, so it likely arises from a read error. The J gene is TRBJ2-7, the V gene TRBV7-8; tentatively, D is TRBD2 (6 bases). Germline V gives CDR1 SGHVS, CDR2 FQNEAQ. The CDR3 runs to 16 residues. The CDR3 nucleotides are TGTGCAAGCAGCTTAGAAGATAGCGGATTCTCCTACGAGCAGTACTTA. It codes for CASSLEDSGFSYEQYL.

This clonotype was counted a few times. The chain uses TRBV27 and TRBJ2-3; D is ambiguous. CDR1 MNHEY and CDR2 SMNVEV come from the germline V gene (reference sequence). V gave up 5 bases and J gave up 2 bases, with 11 bases separating them. CDR3 length: 14 residues. CDR3 sequence: CASSLLPPTDTQYF. DNA of the CDR3: TGTGCCAGCAGTCTACTTCCTCCCACAGATACGCAGTATTTT.